The rows below give T cell receptor beta chains drawn from one sample of a study of blood T cell repertoires in COVID-19. Method: immunoSEQ multiplex PCR; TCRdb's copy keeps in-frame clones and lacks some. The repertoire holds roughly 120,000 clones, with around 64% as singletons. The sequencing sample was made of peripheral blood. Receptor source: a human donor with acute or convalescent COVID-19. The donor label of this sample is uncertain. Both conserved end residues are part of each CDR3. D genes are given only for firm matches. Size values are once, few and many counts, or a class for expanded clones, and some rows have none.

CDR3nt | CDR3aa | v_gene | abundance | d_gene | j_gene | len
TGTGCCAGTAGTATGGGGACAGAGTACGAGCAGTACTTC | CASSMGTEYEQYF | TRBV19 | NA | TRBD1 | TRBJ2-7 | 13
TGTGCCAGCATGACAGGCTGGCTGGACACTGAAGCTTTCTTT | CASMTGWLDTEAFF | TRBV6-5 | NA | NA | TRBJ1-1 | 14
TGTGCCAGCAGCGTAGAGTGGGGACAGGGTGAGCAGTTCTTC | CASSVEWGQGEQFF | TRBV9 | NA | TRBD1 | TRBJ2-1 | 14
TGTGCCGGCAGCAGTCGGGACAGGTCGGAGACCCAGTACTTC | CAGSSRDRSETQYF | TRBV5-4 | NA | TRBD1 | TRBJ2-5 | 14
TGTGCCAGCAGTGAAGTGCAGGGTCCCAATAATGAAAAACTGTTTTTT | CASSEVQGPNNEKLFF | TRBV6-1 | NA | NA | TRBJ1-4 | 16
TGTGCCATCAGTGCCCAGGGAAACTATGGCTACACCTTC | CAISAQGNYGYTF | TRBV10-3 | NA | NA | TRBJ1-2 | 13
TGTGCCATCAGGCCGGGACAGGGGCGAGGGAACACTGAAGCTTTCTTT | CAIRPGQGRGNTEAFF | TRBV10-3 | NA | TRBD1 | TRBJ1-1 | 16
TGTGCCAGCAGCAAAGGAGTCCACAGGGGGTCCAACACCGGGGAGCTGTTTTTT | CASSKGVHRGSNTGELFF | TRBV21-1 | few | NA | TRBJ2-2 | 18
TGTGCCACCAGCAGGACTAGCGTAACCGGGGAGCTGTTTTTT | CATSRTSVTGELFF | TRBV15 | NA | TRBD2 | TRBJ2-2 | 14
TGTGCCAGCAGCCAACAGGGTTGGTCTGGGGCCAACGTCCTGACTTTC | CASSQQGWSGANVLTF | TRBV9 | NA | NA | TRBJ2-6 | 16
TGCGCGACCAGTACTAGCGGGAACAATGAGCAGTTCTTC | CATSTSGNNEQFF | TRBV5-1 | NA | TRBD2 | TRBJ2-1 | 13
TGTGCCAGCAGCCGAATCCGGACTAGCGGGGGGGCCTCCTACGAGCAGTACTTC | CASSRIRTSGGASYEQYF | TRBV11-2 | NA | TRBD2 | TRBJ2-7 | 18
TGTGCCAGCAGCCTGCGACTTCCCACCGGGGAGCTGTTTTTT | CASSLRLPTGELFF | TRBV14 | NA | NA | TRBJ2-2 | 14
TGTGCCAGCAGCTTAAGGACTAGCGGGGGCCCCACAGATACGCAGTATTTT | CASSLRTSGGPTDTQYF | TRBV7-6 | NA | TRBD2 | TRBJ2-3 | 17
TGCAGCGTTGAAGAAGGGGCCGTGAACACTGAAGCTTTCTTT | CSVEEGAVNTEAFF | TRBV29-1 | NA | NA | TRBJ1-1 | 14
TGTGCCAGCAGTTCGGGACTAGCGGGGGGGCGGATATCCTACAATGAGCAGTTCTTC | CASSSGLAGGRISYNEQFF | TRBV27 | NA | TRBD2 | TRBJ2-1 | 19
TGCAGTGCTAGTAGCGGACCCGACTACAATGAGCAGTTCTTC | CSASSGPDYNEQFF | TRBV20-1 | NA | NA | TRBJ2-1 | 14